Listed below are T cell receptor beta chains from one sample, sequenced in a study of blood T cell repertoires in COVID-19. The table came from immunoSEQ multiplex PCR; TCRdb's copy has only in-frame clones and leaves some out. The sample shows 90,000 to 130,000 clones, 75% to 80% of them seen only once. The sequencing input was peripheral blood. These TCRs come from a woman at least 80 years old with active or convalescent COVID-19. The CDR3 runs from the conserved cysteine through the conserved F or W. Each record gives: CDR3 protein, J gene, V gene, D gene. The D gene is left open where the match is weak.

CASSLDREGETQYF,TRBJ2-5,TRBV5-6,TRBD2
CASSQDRDNEQFF,TRBJ2-1,TRBV4-3,.
CASSLSVTLEAFF,TRBJ1-1,TRBV27,.
CASSQVYRGSEAFF,TRBJ1-1,TRBV3-1/TRBV3-2,TRBD1
CSVEEDSGLTQYF,TRBJ2-5,TRBV29-1,TRBD2
CASSVAGQGALETQYF,TRBJ2-5,TRBV9,TRBD1
CASSLTGGASVTEAFF,TRBJ1-1,TRBV7-9,TRBD1
CATSIESGGLFGQKTYEQYF,TRBJ2-7,TRBV15,.
CASSESSGSYNEQFF,TRBJ2-1,TRBV2,TRBD2
CASSEAGQTYEQYF,TRBJ2-7,TRBV6-1,.
CASSHGGGYYGYTF,TRBJ1-2,TRBV6-5,.
CASSHLAGDTQYF,TRBJ2-3,TRBV4-1,TRBD2
CASSRPDGANYGYTF,TRBJ1-2,TRBV16,.
CATSDSVAGIAPGELFF,TRBJ2-2,TRBV24-1,.
CASSLLGGTMNTEAFF,TRBJ1-1,TRBV5-1,.
CASSFRDRGIYEQYF,TRBJ2-7,TRBV2,TRBD1
CASSLPRLAGQGDTQYF,TRBJ2-3,TRBV7-2,TRBD2
CASSRGTGYGYTF,TRBJ1-2,TRBV7-6,.
CASSTTGTGGFGNGYTF,TRBJ1-2,TRBV5-1,TRBD1
CAWRQENTDTQYF,TRBJ2-3,TRBV30,.
CAISDPGKHYGYTF,TRBJ1-2,TRBV10-3,.
CASSQERIASGRYEQYF,TRBJ2-7,TRBV4-1,TRBD2
CSAGTGDSPLHF,TRBJ1-6,TRBV29-1,TRBD1
CASSLGTGPGMSTF,TRBJ1-2,TRBV5-1,TRBD1
CASSLPGTGHGPQHF,TRBJ1-5,TRBV28,TRBD1
CASSRTSGRTYNEQFF,TRBJ2-1,TRBV4-1,TRBD2
CASSSQEDSNQIRPLHF,TRBJ1-6,TRBV5-5,.
CASSHRERRTGELFF,TRBJ2-2,TRBV18,.
CASTRGGSSYEQYF,TRBJ2-7,TRBV19,TRBD2